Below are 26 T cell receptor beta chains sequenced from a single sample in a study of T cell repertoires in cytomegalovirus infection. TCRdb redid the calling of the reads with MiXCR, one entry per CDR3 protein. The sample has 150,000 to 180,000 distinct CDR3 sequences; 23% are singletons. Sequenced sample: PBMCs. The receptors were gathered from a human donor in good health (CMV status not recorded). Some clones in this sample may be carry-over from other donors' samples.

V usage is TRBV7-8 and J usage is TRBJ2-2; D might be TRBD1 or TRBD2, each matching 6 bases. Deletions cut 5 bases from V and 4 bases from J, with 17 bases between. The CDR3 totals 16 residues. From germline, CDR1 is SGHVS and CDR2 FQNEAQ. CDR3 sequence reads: CASSGGGTSGTGELFF. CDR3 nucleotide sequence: TGTGCCAGCAGCGGAGGGGGGACATCCGGCACCGGGGAGCTGTTTTTT. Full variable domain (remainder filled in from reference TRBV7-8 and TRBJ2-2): GAGVSQSPRYKVAKRGQDVALRCDPISGHVSLFWYQQALGQGPEFLTYFQNEAQLDKSGLPSDRFFAERPEGSVSTLKIQRTQQEDSAVYLCASSGGGTSGTGELFFGEGSRLTVL.

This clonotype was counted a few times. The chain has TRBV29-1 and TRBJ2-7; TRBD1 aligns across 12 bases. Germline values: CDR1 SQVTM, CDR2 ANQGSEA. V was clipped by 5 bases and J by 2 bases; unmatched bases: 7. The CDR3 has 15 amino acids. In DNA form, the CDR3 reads TGCAGCGTTCAACATGGGACAGGGGGCACCTACGAGCAGTACTTC. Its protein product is CSVQHGTGGTYEQYF.

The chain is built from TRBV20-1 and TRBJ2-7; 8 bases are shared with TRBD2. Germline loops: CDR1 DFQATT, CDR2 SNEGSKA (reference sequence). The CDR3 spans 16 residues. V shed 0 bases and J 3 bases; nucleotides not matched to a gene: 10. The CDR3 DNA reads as TGCAGTGCTAGAGATCTCCGGACTAGCCTTCGCTACGAGCAGTACTTC. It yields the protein CSARDLRTSLRYEQYF.

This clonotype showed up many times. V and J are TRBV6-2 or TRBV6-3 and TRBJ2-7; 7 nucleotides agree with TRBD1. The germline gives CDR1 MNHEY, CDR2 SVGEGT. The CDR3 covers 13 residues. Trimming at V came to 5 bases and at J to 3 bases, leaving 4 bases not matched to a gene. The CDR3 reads CASSVQGIYEQYF. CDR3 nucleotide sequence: TGTGCCAGCAGTGTACAGGGGATCTACGAGCAGTACTTC.

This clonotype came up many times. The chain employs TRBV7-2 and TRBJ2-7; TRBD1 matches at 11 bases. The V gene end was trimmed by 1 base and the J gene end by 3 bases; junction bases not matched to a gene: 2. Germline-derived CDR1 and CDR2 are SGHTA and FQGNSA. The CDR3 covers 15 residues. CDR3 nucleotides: TGTGCCAGCAGCTTAGAGGGGACAGGGGGCTACGAGCAGTACTTC. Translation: CASSLEGTGGYEQYF.

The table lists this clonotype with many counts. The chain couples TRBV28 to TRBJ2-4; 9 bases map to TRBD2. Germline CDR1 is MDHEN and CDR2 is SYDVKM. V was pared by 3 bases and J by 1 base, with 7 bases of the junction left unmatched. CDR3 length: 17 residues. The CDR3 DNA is TGTGCCAGCAGTTTTAGCGGGAGTGGGGCGGCCAAAAACATTCAGTACTTC. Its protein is CASSFSGSGAAKNIQYF.

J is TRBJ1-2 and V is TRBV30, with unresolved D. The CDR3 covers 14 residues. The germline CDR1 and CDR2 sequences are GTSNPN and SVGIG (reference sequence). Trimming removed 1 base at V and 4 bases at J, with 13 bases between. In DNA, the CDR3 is TGTGCCTGGAGTGCCAAAGGTTCCTTCTATGGCTACACCTTC. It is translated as CAWSAKGSFYGYTF.

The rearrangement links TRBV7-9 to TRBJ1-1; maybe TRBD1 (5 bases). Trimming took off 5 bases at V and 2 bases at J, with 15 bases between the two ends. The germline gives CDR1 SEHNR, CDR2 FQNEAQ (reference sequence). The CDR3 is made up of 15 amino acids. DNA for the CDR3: TGTGCCAGCAGCCCATCGGGACGGGCAAACACTGAAGCTTTCTTT. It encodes CASSPSGRANTEAFF.

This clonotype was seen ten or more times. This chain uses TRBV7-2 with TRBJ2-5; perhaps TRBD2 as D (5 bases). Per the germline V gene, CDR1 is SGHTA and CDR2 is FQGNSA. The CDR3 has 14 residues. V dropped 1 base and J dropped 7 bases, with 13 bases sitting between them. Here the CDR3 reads CASSLGVPEGTQYF. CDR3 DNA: TGTGCCAGCAGCTTAGGGGTACCCGAGGGGACCCAGTACTTC.

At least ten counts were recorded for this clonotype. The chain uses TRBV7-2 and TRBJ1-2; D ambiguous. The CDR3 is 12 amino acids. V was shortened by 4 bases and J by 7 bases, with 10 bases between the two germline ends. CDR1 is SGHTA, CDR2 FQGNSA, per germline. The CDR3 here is CASSSLGFGYTF. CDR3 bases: TGTGCCAGCAGCTCCCTGGGGTTTGGCTACACCTTC.

CDR3: CASSRTGDTDTQYF. In DNA form, the CDR3 reads TGTGCCAGCAGCCGTACAGGGGACACAGATACGCAGTATTTT. The chain couples TRBV7-9 to TRBJ2-3; 7 bases align to TRBD1. Germline CDR1 and CDR2: SEHNR and FQNEAQ (reference sequence). This CDR3 comprises 14 residues. The junction had 4 bases not matched to a gene; V was cut back by 5 bases and J by 2 bases.

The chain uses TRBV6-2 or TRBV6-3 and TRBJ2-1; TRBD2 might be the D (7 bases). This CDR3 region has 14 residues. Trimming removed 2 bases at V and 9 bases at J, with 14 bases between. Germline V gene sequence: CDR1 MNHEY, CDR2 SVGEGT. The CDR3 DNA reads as TGTGCCAGCAGTTACGGGGGGGCTCGGGGTGAGCAGTTCTTC. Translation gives CASSYGGARGEQFF.

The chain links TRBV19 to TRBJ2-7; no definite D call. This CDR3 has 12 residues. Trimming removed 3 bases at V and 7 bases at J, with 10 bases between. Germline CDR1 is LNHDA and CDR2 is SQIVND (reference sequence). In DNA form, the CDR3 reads TGTGCCAGTAGTATGGACGGGCTGGAGCAGTACTTC. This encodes CASSMDGLEQYF.

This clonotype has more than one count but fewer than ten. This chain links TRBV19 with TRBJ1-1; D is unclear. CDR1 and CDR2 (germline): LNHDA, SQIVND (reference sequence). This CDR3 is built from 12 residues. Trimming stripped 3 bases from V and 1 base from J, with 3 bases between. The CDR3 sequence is CASSIGNTEAFF. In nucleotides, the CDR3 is TGTGCCAGTAGTATCGGGAACACTGAAGCTTTCTTT.

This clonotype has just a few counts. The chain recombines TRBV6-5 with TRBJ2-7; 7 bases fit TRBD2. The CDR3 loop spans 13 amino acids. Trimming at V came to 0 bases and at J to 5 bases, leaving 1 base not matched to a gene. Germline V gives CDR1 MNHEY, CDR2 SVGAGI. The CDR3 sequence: CASSYSGTNEQYF. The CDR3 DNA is TGTGCCAGCAGTTACTCGGGGACTAACGAGCAGTACTTC.

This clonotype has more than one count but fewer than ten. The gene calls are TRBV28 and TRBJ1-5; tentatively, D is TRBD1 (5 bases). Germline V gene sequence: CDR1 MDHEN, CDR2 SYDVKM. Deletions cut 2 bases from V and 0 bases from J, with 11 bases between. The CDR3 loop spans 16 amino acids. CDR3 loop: CASSLRGIYSNQPQHF. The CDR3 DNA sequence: TGTGCCAGCAGTTTAAGGGGCATCTATAGCAATCAGCCCCAGCATTTT.

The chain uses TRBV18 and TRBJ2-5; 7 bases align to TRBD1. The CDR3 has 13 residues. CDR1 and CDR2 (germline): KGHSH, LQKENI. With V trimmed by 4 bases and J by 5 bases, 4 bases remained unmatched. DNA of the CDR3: TGTGCCAGCTCACGAGGGGGCATTGAGACCCAGTACTTC. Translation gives CASSRGGIETQYF.

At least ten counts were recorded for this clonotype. The CDR3 loop is CASTLTGAEQFF. In DNA, the CDR3 is TGTGCCAGCACCCTCACTGGCGCTGAGCAGTTCTTC. The chain has TRBV6-2 or TRBV6-3 and TRBJ2-1, with D uncertain. In germline, CDR1 is MNHEY, CDR2 SVGEGT. There are 12 residues in the CDR3. V was pared by 7 bases and J by 9 bases, with 13 bases between.

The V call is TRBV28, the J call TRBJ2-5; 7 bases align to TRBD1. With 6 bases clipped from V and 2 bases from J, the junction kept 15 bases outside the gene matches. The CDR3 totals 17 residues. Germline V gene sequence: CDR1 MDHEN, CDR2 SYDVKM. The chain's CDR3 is CASSLSGQNRGQETQYF. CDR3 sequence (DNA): TGTGCCAGCAGCCTCTCCGGGCAGAACAGGGGACAAGAGACCCAGTACTTC.

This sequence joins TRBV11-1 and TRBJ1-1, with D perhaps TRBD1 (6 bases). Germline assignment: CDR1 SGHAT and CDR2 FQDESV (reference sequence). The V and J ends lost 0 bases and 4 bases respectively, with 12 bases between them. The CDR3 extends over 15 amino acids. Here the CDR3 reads CASSLAHREGTEAFF. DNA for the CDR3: TGTGCCAGCAGCTTAGCGCACAGGGAGGGCACTGAAGCTTTCTTT.

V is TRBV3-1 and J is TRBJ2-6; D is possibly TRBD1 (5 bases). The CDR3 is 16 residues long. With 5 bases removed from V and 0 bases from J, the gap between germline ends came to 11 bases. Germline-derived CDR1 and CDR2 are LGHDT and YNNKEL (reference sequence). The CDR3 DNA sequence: TGTGCCAGCAGCAGACAGTCTAGCTCTGGGGCCAACGTCCTGACTTTC. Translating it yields CASSRQSSSGANVLTF.

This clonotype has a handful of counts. The chain's CDR3 is CASSFTGQGGEQYF. The CDR3 DNA sequence: TGTGCCAGCAGCTTTACGGGACAGGGGGGCGAGCAGTACTTC. The chain links TRBV7-8 to TRBJ2-7, with TRBD1 matching over 11 bases. This CDR3 region has 14 residues. Germline V lookup: CDR1 SGHVS, CDR2 FQNEAQ. V was pared by 3 bases and J by 6 bases, with 4 bases of the junction left unmatched. The whole variable domain, filled in from reference TRBV7-8 and TRBJ2-7, reads GAGVSQSPRYKVAKRGQDVALRCDPISGHVSLFWYQQALGQGPEFLTYFQNEAQLDKSGLPSDRFFAERPEGSVSTLKIQRTQQEDSAVYLCASSFTGQGGEQYFGPGTRLTVT.

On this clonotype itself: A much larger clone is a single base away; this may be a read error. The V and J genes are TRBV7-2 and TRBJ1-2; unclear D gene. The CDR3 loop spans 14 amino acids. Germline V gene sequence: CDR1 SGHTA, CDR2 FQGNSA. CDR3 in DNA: TGTGCCAGCAGCTTAGAGCGGTCCAACTGTGGCTACACCTTC. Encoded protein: CASSLERSNCGYTF.

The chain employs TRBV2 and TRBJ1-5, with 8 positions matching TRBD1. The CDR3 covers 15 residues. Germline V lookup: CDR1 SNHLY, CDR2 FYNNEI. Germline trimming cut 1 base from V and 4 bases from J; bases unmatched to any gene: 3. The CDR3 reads CASSEVRDRNQPQHF. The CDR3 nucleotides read TGTGCCAGCAGTGAAGTCCGGGACAGGAATCAGCCCCAGCATTTT.

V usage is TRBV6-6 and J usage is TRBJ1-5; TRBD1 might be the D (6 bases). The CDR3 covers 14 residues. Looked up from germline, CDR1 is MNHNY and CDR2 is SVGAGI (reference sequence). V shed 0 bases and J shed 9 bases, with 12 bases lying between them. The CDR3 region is CASSYSGGGGPQHF. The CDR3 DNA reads TGTGCCAGCAGTTACTCGGGAGGGGGTGGGCCCCAGCATTTT.

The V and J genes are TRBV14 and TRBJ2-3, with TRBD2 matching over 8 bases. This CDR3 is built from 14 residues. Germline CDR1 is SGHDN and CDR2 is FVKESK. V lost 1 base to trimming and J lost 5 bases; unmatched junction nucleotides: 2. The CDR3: CASSQVAGIDTQYF. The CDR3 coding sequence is TGTGCCAGCAGCCAAGTAGCGGGAATAGATACGCAGTATTTT. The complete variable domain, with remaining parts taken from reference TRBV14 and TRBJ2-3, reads EAGVTQFPSHSVIEKGQTVTLRCDPISGHDNLYWYRRVMGKEIKFLLHFVKESKQDESGMPNNRFLAERTGGTYSTLKVQPAELEDSGVYFCASSQVAGIDTQYFGPGTRLTVL.